This TCR beta chain was captured by sequencing in a study of blood T cells in healthy people across ages. Study-level points and caveats: The recorded TCR beta diversity per million T cells decreased in a roughly linear manner with age.

It was with a sample-barcoded 5' primer and a J-beta primer mix that a second PCR of about 7 to 12 cycles was run. TCRdb ran MiXCR on the 5' RACE reads and lists one entry per CDR3 protein. Found here are 550,000 to 750,000 distinct CDR3 sequences, about 21% of them singletons; the top ten hold roughly 3.6%. As regards this clonotype: The target antigen is unknown.

This receptor was identified in a man between 65 and 79 years old in good health. Sample: blood.

This CDR3 reads CASSLSLAEETQYF. In nucleotides, the CDR3 is TGTGCCAGCAGCTTATCACTAGCGGAAGAGACCCAGTACTTC. The chain couples TRBV7-9 to TRBJ2-5; TRBD2 aligns across 8 bases. The germline V gene encodes CDR1 SEHNR and CDR2 FQNEAQ (reference sequence). The CDR3 contains 14 residues. J lost 3 bases, V lost 2 bases, and 2 bases had no gene match.